These T cell receptor beta chains were read from a single sample in a study of beta chain features in type 1 diabetes. Generated by immunoSEQ multiplex PCR, the TCRdb table keeps only in-frame clones and is missing some. The data hold around 280,000 clones, with about 15% observed a single time. Sequenced input: naive CD4+ T cells from blood. These receptor sequences come from a man between 18 and 35 years old with type 1 diabetes. Each CDR3 is given with its conserved first and last residue.

V,J,CDR3
TRBV20-1,TRBJ1-2,CSAPRVRGYTF
TRBV28,TRBJ2-7,CASSFGNEQYF
TRBV28,TRBJ1-5,CASSYAVSPQHF
TRBV9,TRBJ1-1,CASSPRSGLSEAFF
TRBV28,TRBJ2-5,CASSLRRAGQETQYF
TRBV20-1,TRBJ1-1,CSACKSTEAFF
TRBV18,TRBJ2-7,CASSPGTGTSYEQYF
TRBV20-1,TRBJ2-7,CSVLDIYEQYF
TRBV5-1,TRBJ1-1,CASSADRMNTEAFF
TRBV5-1,TRBJ2-5,CASSLVGEETQYF
TRBV28,TRBJ1-2,CASRPTGTGEVGYTF
TRBV4-3,TRBJ2-7,CASSQEDRVQIYEQYF
TRBV25-1,TRBJ2-7,CASGLAGSYEQYF
TRBV7-2,TRBJ2-1,CASSLVAGGPYEQFF
TRBV5-4,TRBJ2-3,CASRWDSLSTDTQYF
TRBV11-2,TRBJ1-1,CASSFGRVYTEAFF
TRBV7-2,TRBJ2-7,CASSPRGQGSYEQYF
TRBV30,TRBJ2-7,CAWSQDGLLVEQYF
TRBV27,TRBJ2-5,CASSTYRVGETQYF
TRBV6-4,TRBJ2-2,CASSDSANTGELFF
TRBV9,TRBJ2-7,CASSVRGGRLNF
TRBV10-3,TRBJ2-4,CAISDTGLIQYF
TRBV29-1,TRBJ1-1,CSVAGQRRGTEAFF
TRBV4-1,TRBJ1-5,CASSQDRGYQPQHF
TRBV18,TRBJ2-5,CASSPNRGNQETQYF
TRBV6-6,TRBJ1-1,CASSYSTGDTNTEAFF
TRBV6-1,TRBJ2-5,CASSEAGTYETQYF
TRBV11-2,TRBJ2-7,CASSSIRDRGNEQYF
TRBV5-1,TRBJ2-1,CASSSHSNNEQFF
TRBV4-3,TRBJ1-4,CASSQGYRVKEKLFF
TRBV11-2,TRBJ2-5,CASSLVPTSYQETQYF
TRBV19,TRBJ2-4,CASSMGLPKNIQYF
TRBV5-1,TRBJ2-3,CASSWRGSVTDTQYF
TRBV28,TRBJ2-1,CASISPEVFGRRQFF
TRBV7-2,TRBJ2-3,CASSSRSDTQYF
TRBV4-3,TRBJ2-3,CASSHGTAGVGDTQYF
TRBV9,TRBJ2-3,CASSTLAGGPSTDTQYF
TRBV10-3,TRBJ2-5,CAIRGAGVGETQYF
TRBV7-8,TRBJ2-5,CATRGGWRETQYF
TRBV5-1,TRBJ2-7,CASMRTPGGSFHEQYF
TRBV19,TRBJ2-1,CASSISSVRGSYNEQFF
TRBV5-6,TRBJ2-5,CASSLGQGEETQYF
TRBV30,TRBJ1-5,CAWSIGTGNQPQHF
TRBV16,TRBJ2-5,CASSQDTAPQETQYF
TRBV7-2,TRBJ1-2,CASSPDSNYGYTF
TRBV28,TRBJ1-3,CASTHRGNTIYF
TRBV23-1,TRBJ2-7,CASSQGDRGTYEQYF
TRBV4-3,TRBJ1-2,CASSQEAAPGGYTF